The table lists the clone carrying this TCR beta chain with a few counts. What it binds is not known. V lost 1 base to trimming and J lost 0 bases; unmatched junction nucleotides: 5. The CDR3 runs 17 residues. Germline CDR1 is KGHSH and CDR2 is LQKENI. Unique molecular identifiers tagged individual cDNA molecules. TCRdb fed the 5' RACE reads into MiXCR, producing one record per CDR3 protein. The sample lists tens of thousands of distinct CDR3 sequences, 15% to 18% occurring once. These data are taken from a study of early T cells in non-severe SARS-CoV-2 infection. Study context: Sequenced bulk RNA came from whole blood that was unsorted, and chains were unpaired.

Findings and caveats of the study: The study's VDJdb matching favored anti-spike CD8 responses and missed private and CD4 specificities.

The specimen was whole blood. The chain carries TRBV18 and TRBJ1-1, with 10 positions matching TRBD1. This TCR came from an adult who was a healthcare worker with PCR-confirmed SARS-CoV-2 infection or an uninfected control (not recorded which). The CDR3 DNA is TGTGCCAGCTCACCACTGGGACAGGGGTACATGAACACTGAAGCTTTCTTT. Amino acids: CASSPLGQGYMNTEAFF.